This T cell receptor (beta chain) was captured by sequencing in a study of OX40 agonist ivuxolimab in advanced cancers. The repertoire was sequenced with immunoSEQ multiplex PCR; TCRdb's copy has only in-frame clones and lacks some. The sample lists about 95,000 clones, around nine tenths occurring once. Germline V CDR1 and CDR2: ENHRY, SYGVKD. This CDR3 is built from 10 residues. The ends were cut back, 10 bases at V and 8 bases at J, with 11 bases in the middle. The sample holds a few counts of this clone. The sequenced sample was CD4+ or CD8+ T cells sorted from blood, obtained in a trial of the OX40 agonist ivuxolimab. This sequence joins TRBV10-3 and TRBJ1-2; D possibly corresponds to TRBD1 (6 bases). The sequence was collected from an adult with an advanced solid tumor such as melanoma, head and neck, liver or kidney cancer. The CDR3: CATRQEGYTF. The CDR3 DNA follows: TGTGCCACCCGACAGGAAGGCTACACCTTC.